Included here is one T cell receptor beta chain sequence, with context. The antigen remains unidentified. The sample belongs to a study of cytomegalovirus exposure and HLA in healthy donors. Study-level results: HLA alleles showed associations with roughly 17,000 TCR beta sequences in a later analysis, at a 0.05 false discovery rate.

The PCR made use of 60 Vbeta and 13 Jbeta primers. In the original analysis: A follow-up analysis tallied around 80 million unique TCR beta chains, some 9.9 million shared. Generated by immunoSEQ multiplex PCR, the TCRdb table keeps only in-frame clones and is missing some. V and J calls and clone size come straight from that table; D and trimming were deduced from the DNA. The table records about 150,000 clones, 65% to 75% of them present only once. Germline CDR1 is MNHEY and CDR2 is SMNVEV (reference sequence). The CDR3 length is 15 residues. V lost 0 bases, J lost 2 bases, and 2 bases stayed unmatched.

This chain uses TRBV27 with TRBJ2-7; 9 positions agree with TRBD2. The TCR was taken from a man aged 55 to 70 in good health and CMV-seronegative. Sequenced sample: PBMCs. CDR3 amino acids: CASSLSRTSAYEQYF. The CDR3 nucleotides are TGTGCCAGCAGTTTATCCCGGACTAGCGCCTACGAGCAGTACTTC.